This TCR beta chain was captured in a study of CD8 T cells in Susac syndrome. Overall study context: Among the Susac syndrome patients who underwent sequencing, about six had clinically active disease, while eight of them were in remission.

When the RNA was reverse transcribed, random hexamers were used with an input of roughly 0.5 to 1 ug. Amplification of TCR beta CDR3 by immunoSEQ multiplex PCR spanned 54 Vbeta and 13 Jbeta. One entry per CDR3 protein results from TCRdb running MiXCR on the immunoSEQ multiplex PCR reads. This table holds more than 100,000 distinct CDR3 sequences, roughly 94% found once. Trimming removed 6 bases from V and 4 bases from J; junction bases left unmatched: 5. CDR3 length: 13 amino acids. Germline V gives CDR1 SNHLY, CDR2 FYNNEI. The specimen was CD8+ T cells from PBMCs. The source is a human donor with Susac syndrome. This chain links TRBV2 with TRBJ1-2; 7 positions agree with TRBD1. The chain's CDR3 is CASRTDRAYGYTF. CDR3 coding DNA: TGTGCCAGCAGAACCGACAGGGCCTATGGCTACACCTTC.